This entry lists 13 T cell receptor beta chains sequenced from one sample in a study of neurological immune-mediated disorders. TCRdb processed the 5' RACE reads anew with MiXCR; each CDR3 protein has one entry. Among more than 9,000 distinct CDR3 sequences, roughly 20% were seen once, and the ten largest hold approximately 50%. Sequenced: CD8+ T cells from blood. The receptors originated from a woman aged 55-70 years with HTLV-1-associated myelopathy (HAM/TSP).

This clonotype was recorded many times. The rearrangement joins TRBV7-9 to TRBJ1-5; the D gene is possibly TRBD1 (6 bases). CDR3 length: 16 amino acids. The germline V and J ends were trimmed by 1 base and 2 bases, with 12 bases remaining between them. The germline V gene has CDR1 SEHNR and CDR2 FQNEAQ (reference sequence). The CDR3 is CASSLVRAGGNQPQHF. In nucleotides, the CDR3 is TGTGCCAGCAGCTTAGTCCGGGCAGGGGGCAATCAGCCCCAGCATTTT. The full variable domain, completed using reference TRBV7-9 and TRBJ1-5, is DTGVSQNPRHKITKRGQNVTFRCDPISEHNRLYWYRQTLGQGPEFLTYFQNEAQLEKSRLLSDRFSAERPKGSFSTLEIQRTEQGDSAMYLCASSLVRAGGNQPQHFGDGTRLSIL.

In this sample, this clonotype turned up once. J is TRBJ2-7 and V is TRBV5-4; unclear D gene. In germline, CDR1 is SGHNT, CDR2 YYREEE (reference sequence). Trimming left V 0 bases short and J 2 bases short, with 6 bases between. CDR3 length equals 13 residues. CDR3 in amino acids: CASSLGPTYEQYF. The CDR3, as DNA: TGTGCCAGCAGCTTGGGACCCACCTACGAGCAGTACTTC.

Ten or more counts support this clonotype. The rearrangement links TRBV5-5 to TRBJ1-1; 9 bases match TRBD1. The ends lost 2 bases at V and 6 bases at J; junction bases unmatched: 5. The CDR3 is made up of 14 amino acids. Germline CDR1 reads SGHKS; CDR2 reads YYEKEE (reference sequence). In DNA, the CDR3 is TGTGCCAGCAGCTTAGGACAGGGGATGGCTGAAGCTTTCTTT. Protein: CASSLGQGMAEAFF.

This clonotype has a count of ten or more. The chain has TRBV4-1 and TRBJ2-7; no reliable D call. Per the germline V gene, CDR1 is MGHRA and CDR2 is YSYEKL. The V end was cut by 4 bases, the J end by 3 bases, with 16 bases between. This CDR3 has 15 residues. The CDR3 bases are TGCGCCAGCAGCCCTGGTAGTTTTTCGGGCTACGAGCAGTACTTC. The encoded protein is CASSPGSFSGYEQYF.

This clonotype was detected ten times or more. The V gene is TRBV20-1, the J gene TRBJ2-3, with 11 bases lining up with TRBD2. V lost 0 bases to trimming and J lost 6 bases; unmatched junction nucleotides: 8. CDR1 DFQATT and CDR2 SNEGSKA come from the germline V gene (reference sequence). There are 16 residues in the CDR3. The CDR3 nucleotides read TGCAGTGCTAGAGAACCACTAGCGGGGGAGAGGGATACGCAGTATTTT. Protein sequence: CSAREPLAGERDTQYF.

Many counts were recorded for this clonotype. This chain links TRBV6-6 with TRBJ2-1; D call uncertain. The germline CDR1 and CDR2 sequences are MNHNY and SVGAGI (reference sequence). The CDR3 spans 13 residues. The V and J ends lost 7 bases and 0 bases respectively, with 7 bases between them. The chain's CDR3 is CASTLSSYNEQFF. CDR3 DNA: TGTGCCAGCACTTTAAGCTCCTACAATGAGCAGTTCTTC.

In its sample, this clonotype was seen once. The chain has TRBV5-1 and TRBJ1-2; maybe TRBD1 (5 bases). CDR3 length: 13 residues. Germline-derived CDR1 and CDR2 are SGHRS and YFSETQ. Deletions cut 4 bases from V and 6 bases from J, with 13 bases between. The chain's CDR3 is CASSPQGGDGYTF. CDR3 nucleotide sequence: TGCGCCAGCAGCCCCCAGGGCGGTGATGGCTACACCTTC.

V usage is TRBV7-9 and J usage is TRBJ1-1, with D perhaps TRBD1 (5 bases). Germline CDR1 reads SEHNR; CDR2 reads FQNEAQ (reference sequence). The CDR3 runs 11 residues. DNA for the CDR3: TGTGTATCGGGGGGGGATACTGAAGCTTTCTTT. Translated: CVSGGDTEAFF.

Many counts were recorded for this clonotype. V usage is TRBV3-1 and J usage is TRBJ2-3, with 9 bases lining up with TRBD2. Germline V gene sequence: CDR1 LGHDT, CDR2 YNNKEL (reference sequence). The CDR3 contains 16 residues. J lost 7 bases, V lost 3 bases, and 11 bases had no gene match. This CDR3 reads CASSQRGGVVGNTQYF. CDR3 nucleotides: TGTGCCAGCAGCCAGCGGGGGGGGGTAGTAGGCAATACGCAGTATTTT.

This clonotype was counted many times. The CDR3 sequence is CADPPMDRQNQPQHF. CDR3 coding DNA: TGTGCCGACCCCCCCATGGACAGACAAAATCAGCCCCAGCATTTT. The chain couples TRBV21-1 to TRBJ1-5; TRBD1 is the table's D call, not checked against the DNA. TRBV21-1 constitutes a pseudogene. CDR3 size: 15 residues.

This clonotype occurred many times. This rearrangement joins TRBV5-5 to TRBJ1-3, with D tentatively TRBD1 (5 bases). CDR1 and CDR2 (germline): SGHKS, YYEKEE (reference sequence). Trimming shortened V by 1 base and J by 4 bases, and 9 bases separated the two germline ends. The CDR3 is made up of 14 amino acids. The CDR3 DNA reads TGTGCCAGCAGCTTGTACGGGGGAGGAAACACCATATATTTT. It specifies CASSLYGGGNTIYF. Variable domain in full (rest from reference TRBV5-5 and TRBJ1-3): DAGVTQSPTHLIKTRGQQVTLRCSPISGHKSVSWYQQVLGQGPQFIFQYYEKEERGRGNFPDRFSARQFPNYSSELNVNALLLGDSALYLCASSLYGGGNTIYFGEGSWLTVV.

In regard to this clonotype: No conserved phenylalanine or tryptophan is present at the end of the CDR3, so a read error is the likely explanation. The chain links TRBV6-2 or TRBV6-3 to TRBJ2-7; D is possibly TRBD2 (5 bases). In germline, CDR1 is MNHEY, CDR2 SVGEGT. The CDR3 runs to 17 residues. With 0 bases removed from V and 3 bases from J, the gap between germline ends came to 18 bases. CDR3 coding DNA: TGTGCCAGCAGTTACTCTGCGGACTCCTACGTGGGCTACGAGCAGTACTTA. The encoded protein is CASSYSADSYVGYEQYL.

The chain employs TRBV20-1 and TRBJ2-7; D is possibly TRBD2 (5 bases). The V end was cut by 6 bases, the J end by 4 bases, with 16 bases between. The germline V gene encodes CDR1 DFQATT and CDR2 SNEGSKA (reference sequence). CDR3 size: 13 residues. The DNA of the CDR3 is TGCAGTGCCACCTCCGGACTGGGTTACGAGCAGTACTTC. Translation: CSATSGLGYEQYF.